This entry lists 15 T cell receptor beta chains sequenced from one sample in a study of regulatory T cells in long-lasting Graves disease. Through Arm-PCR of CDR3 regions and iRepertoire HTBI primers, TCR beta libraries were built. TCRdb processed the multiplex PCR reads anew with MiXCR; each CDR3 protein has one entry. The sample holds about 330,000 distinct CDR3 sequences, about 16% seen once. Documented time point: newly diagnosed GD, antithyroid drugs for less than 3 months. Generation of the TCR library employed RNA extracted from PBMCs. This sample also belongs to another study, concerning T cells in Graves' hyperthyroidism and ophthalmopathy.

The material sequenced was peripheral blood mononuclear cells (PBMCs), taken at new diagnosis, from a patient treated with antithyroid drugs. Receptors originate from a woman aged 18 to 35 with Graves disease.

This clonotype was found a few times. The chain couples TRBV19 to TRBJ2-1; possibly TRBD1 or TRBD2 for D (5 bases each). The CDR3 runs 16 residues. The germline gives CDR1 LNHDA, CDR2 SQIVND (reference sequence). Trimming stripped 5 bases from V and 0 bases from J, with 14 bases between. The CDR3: CASSFTGTVSYNEQFF. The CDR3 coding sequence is TGTGCCAGTAGTTTTACCGGGACGGTCTCCTACAATGAGCAGTTCTTC.

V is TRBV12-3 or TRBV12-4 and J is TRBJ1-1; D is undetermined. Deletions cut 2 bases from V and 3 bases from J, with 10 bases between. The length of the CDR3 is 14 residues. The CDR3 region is CASSLRVADTEAFF. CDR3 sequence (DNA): TGTGCCAGCAGTTTAAGGGTAGCGGACACTGAAGCTTTCTTT.

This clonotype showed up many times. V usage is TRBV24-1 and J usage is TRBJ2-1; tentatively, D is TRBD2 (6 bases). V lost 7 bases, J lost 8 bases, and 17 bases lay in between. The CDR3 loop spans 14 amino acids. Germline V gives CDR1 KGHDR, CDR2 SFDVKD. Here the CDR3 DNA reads TGTGCCACCAGAGATAGCGGTAGGTCGTATGAGCAGTTCTTC. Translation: CATRDSGRSYEQFF.

The CDR3 coding sequence is TGTGCCAGCAGTGAAAATCCACACCGGGGGACGGACAAGATGACCCAGTACTTC. Encoded protein: CASSENPHRGTDKMTQYF. V usage is TRBV25-1 and J usage is TRBJ2-5, with D maybe TRBD2 (6 bases). CDR3 length: 18 amino acids. Trimming removed 2 bases at V and 7 bases at J, with 26 bases between. CDR1 is MGHDK and CDR2 is SYGVNS in the germline V gene. The full variable domain, its missing parts supplied by reference TRBV25-1 and TRBJ2-5, is EADIYQTPRYLVIGTGKKITLECSQTMGHDKMYWYQQDPGMELHLIHYSYGVNSTEKGDLSSESTVSRIRTEHFPLTLESARPSHTSQYLCASSENPHRGTDKMTQYFGPGTRLLVL.

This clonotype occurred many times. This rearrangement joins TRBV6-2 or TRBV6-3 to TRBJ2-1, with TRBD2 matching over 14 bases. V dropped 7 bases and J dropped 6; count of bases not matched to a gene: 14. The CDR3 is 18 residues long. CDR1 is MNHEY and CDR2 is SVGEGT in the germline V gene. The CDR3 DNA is TGTGCCAGCAATAGACTAGCGGGGGGGCCCGGGGAAAGCAATGAGCAGTTCTTC. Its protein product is CASNRLAGGPGESNEQFF.

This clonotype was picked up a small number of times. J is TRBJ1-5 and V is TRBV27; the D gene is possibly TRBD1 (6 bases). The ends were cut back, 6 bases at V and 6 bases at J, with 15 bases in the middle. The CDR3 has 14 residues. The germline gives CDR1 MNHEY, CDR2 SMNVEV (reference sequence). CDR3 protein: CASSPSQGFQPQHF. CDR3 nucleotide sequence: TGTGCCAGCAGCCCATCACAGGGATTTCAGCCCCAGCATTTT.

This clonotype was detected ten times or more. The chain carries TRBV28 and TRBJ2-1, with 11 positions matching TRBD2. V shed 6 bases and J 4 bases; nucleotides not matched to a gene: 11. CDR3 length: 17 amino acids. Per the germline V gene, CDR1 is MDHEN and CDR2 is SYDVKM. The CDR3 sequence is CASSSTSGTSGYNEQFF. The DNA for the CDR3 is TGTGCCAGCAGCTCAACCTCCGGGACTAGCGGTTACAATGAGCAGTTCTTC.

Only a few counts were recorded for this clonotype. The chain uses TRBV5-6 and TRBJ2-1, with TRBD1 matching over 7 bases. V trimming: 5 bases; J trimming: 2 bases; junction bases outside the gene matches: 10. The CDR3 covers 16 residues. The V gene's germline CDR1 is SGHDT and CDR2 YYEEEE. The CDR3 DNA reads TGTGCCAGCAGTCTGAAGAGACAGGGTCCCTACAATGAGCAGTTCTTC. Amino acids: CASSLKRQGPYNEQFF.

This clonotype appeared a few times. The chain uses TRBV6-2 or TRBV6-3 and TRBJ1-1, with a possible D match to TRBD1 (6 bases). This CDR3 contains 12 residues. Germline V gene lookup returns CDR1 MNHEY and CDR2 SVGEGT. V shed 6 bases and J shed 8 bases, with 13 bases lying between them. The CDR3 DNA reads TGTGCCAGCAGGGAGACAGGATCCGAAGCTTTCTTT. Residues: CASRETGSEAFF.

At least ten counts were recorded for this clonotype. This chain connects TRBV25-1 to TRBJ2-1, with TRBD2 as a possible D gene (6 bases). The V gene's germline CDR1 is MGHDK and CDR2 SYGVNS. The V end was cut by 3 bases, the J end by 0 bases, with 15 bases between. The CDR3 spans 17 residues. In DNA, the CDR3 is TGTGCCAGCAGTGAGAGGCGGGACGAAAACTCCTACAATGAGCAGTTCTTC. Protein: CASSERRDENSYNEQFF.

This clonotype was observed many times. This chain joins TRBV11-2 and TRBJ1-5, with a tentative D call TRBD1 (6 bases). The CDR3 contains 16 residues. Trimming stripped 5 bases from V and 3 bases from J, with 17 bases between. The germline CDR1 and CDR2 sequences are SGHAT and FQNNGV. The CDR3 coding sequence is TGTGCCAGCAGCACATACGCCGGACAGCACAATCAGCCCCAGCATTTT. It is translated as CASSTYAGQHNQPQHF.

The CDR3 reads CSVEDQNIQYF. CDR3 nucleotide sequence: TGCAGCGTTGAAGACCAAAACATTCAGTACTTC. This sequence joins TRBV29-1 and TRBJ2-4; D uncertain. V shed 0 bases and J shed 5 bases, with 2 bases lying between them. The CDR3 has 11 amino acids. Germline CDR1 and CDR2: SQVTM and ANQGSEA.

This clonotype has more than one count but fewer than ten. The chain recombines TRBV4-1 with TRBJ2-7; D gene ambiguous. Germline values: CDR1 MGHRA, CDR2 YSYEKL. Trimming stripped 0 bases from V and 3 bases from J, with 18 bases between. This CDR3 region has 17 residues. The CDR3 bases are TGCGCCAGCAGCCAAGAGGACGAGAGAATGGGGTACTACGAGCAGTACTTC. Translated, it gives CASSQEDERMGYYEQYF.

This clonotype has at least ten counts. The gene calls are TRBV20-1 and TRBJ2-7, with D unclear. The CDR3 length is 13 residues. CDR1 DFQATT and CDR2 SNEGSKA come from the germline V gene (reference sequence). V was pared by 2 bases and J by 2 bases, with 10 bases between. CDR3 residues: CSARFGSTYEQYF. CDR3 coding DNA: TGCAGTGCTAGATTCGGCAGCACCTACGAGCAGTACTTC.

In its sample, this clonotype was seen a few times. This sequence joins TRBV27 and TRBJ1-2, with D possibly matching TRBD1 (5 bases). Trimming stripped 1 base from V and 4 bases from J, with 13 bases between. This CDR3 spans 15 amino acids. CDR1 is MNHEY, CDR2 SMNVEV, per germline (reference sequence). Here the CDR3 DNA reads TGTGCCAGCAGTTTATGGAGACAGTTCCCCTATGGCTACACCTTC. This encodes CASSLWRQFPYGYTF.